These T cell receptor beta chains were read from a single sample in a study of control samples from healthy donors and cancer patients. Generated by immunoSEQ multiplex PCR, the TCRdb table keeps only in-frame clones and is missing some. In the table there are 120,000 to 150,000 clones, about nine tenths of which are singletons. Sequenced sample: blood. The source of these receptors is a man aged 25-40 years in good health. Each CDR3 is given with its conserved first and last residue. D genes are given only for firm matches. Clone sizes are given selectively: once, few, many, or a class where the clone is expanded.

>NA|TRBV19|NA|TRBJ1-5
CASTPSRSNQPQHF
TGTGCCAGTACTCCCTCTAGGAGCAATCAGCCCCAGCATTTT
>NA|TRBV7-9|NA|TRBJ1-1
CASSQATNEAFF
TGTGCCAGCAGTCAAGCTACCAATGAAGCTTTCTTT
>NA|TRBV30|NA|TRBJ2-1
CAWSHFDYNEQFF
TGTGCCTGGAGTCACTTCGACTACAATGAGCAGTTCTTC
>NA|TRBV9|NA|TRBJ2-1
CASSATGTLSEQFF
TGTGCCAGCAGCGCCACCGGGACCCTAAGTGAGCAGTTCTTC
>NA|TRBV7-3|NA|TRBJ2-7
CASSFAKGYEQYF
TGTGCCAGCAGCTTTGCAAAAGGCTACGAGCAGTACTTC
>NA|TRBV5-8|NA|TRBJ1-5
CASSFRQSNQPQHF
TGTGCCAGCAGCTTCAGGCAGAGCAATCAGCCCCAGCATTTT
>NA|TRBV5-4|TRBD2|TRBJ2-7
CASSLGAGGYEQYF
TGTGCCAGCAGCTTGGGAGCGGGGGGCTACGAGCAGTACTTC
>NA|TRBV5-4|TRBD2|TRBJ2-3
CASSPGLAGATDTQYF
TGTGCCAGCAGCCCGGGACTAGCGGGCGCCACAGATACGCAGTATTTT
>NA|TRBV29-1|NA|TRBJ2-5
CSATGPLQETQYF
TGCAGCGCTACGGGGCCCCTCCAAGAGACCCAGTACTTC
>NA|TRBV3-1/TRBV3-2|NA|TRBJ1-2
CASSQGRYSGGRGYTF
TGTGCCAGCAGCCAAGGTAGATATAGTGGGGGCCGAGGCTACACCTTC
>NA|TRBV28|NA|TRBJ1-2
CASRTFGERGRGNYGYTF
TGTGCCAGCAGAACCTTTGGGGAACGGGGCAGGGGTAACTATGGCTACACCTTC
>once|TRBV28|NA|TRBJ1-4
CASSQGISGEKLFF
TGTGCCAGCAGCCAGGGGATCTCAGGGGAAAAACTGTTTTTT
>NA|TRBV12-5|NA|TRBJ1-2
CASGGIPNDGYTF
TGTGCTAGTGGTGGGATCCCTAACGATGGCTACACCTTC
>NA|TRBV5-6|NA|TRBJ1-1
CASSLVNTEAFF
TGTGCCAGCAGCTTGGTGAACACTGAAGCTTTCTTT
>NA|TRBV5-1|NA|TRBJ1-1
CASSLVGRSTTFF
TGCGCCAGCAGCTTGGTGGGCCGTTCAACAACTTTCTTT
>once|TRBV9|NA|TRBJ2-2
CASSVVAPETSGTGELFF
TGTGCCAGCAGCGTAGTGGCCCCGGAGACCTCGGGGACCGGGGAGCTGTTTTTT
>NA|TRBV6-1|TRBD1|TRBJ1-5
CASSEGQGENQPQHF
TGTGCCAGCAGTGAAGGACAGGGGGAAAATCAGCCCCAGCATTTT
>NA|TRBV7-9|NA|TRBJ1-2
CASSLALSGDYGYTF
TGTGCCAGCAGCTTAGCACTATCAGGGGACTATGGCTACACCTTC
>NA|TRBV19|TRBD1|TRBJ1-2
CASSTDRGVDGYTF
TGTGCCAGTAGTACGGACAGGGGAGTCGATGGCTACACCTTC
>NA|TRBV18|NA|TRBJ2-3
CASSPTGSRDTQYF
TGTGCCAGCTCACCCACGGGATCACGAGATACGCAGTATTTT
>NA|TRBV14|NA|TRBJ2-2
CASSQNIFTNTGELFF
TGTGCCAGCAGCCAGAACATATTTACGAACACCGGGGAGCTGTTTTTT
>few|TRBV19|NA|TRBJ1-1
CASSIETGRVAEAFF
TGTGCCAGTAGTATAGAAACAGGGAGGGTGGCTGAAGCTTTCTTT
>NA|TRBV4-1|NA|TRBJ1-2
CASSKGGVGGYTF
TGCGCCAGCAGCAAAGGGGGGGTCGGTGGCTACACCTTC
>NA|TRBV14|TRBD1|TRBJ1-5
CASSQASRTGNAHNQPQHF
TGTGCCAGCAGCCAAGCATCTAGGACAGGGAACGCTCACAATCAGCCCCAGCATTTT
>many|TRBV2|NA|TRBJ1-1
CASRRARTEAFF
TGTGCCAGCAGAAGGGCGAGGACTGAAGCTTTCTTT
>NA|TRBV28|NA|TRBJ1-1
CASSPPLMTGMNTEAFF
TGTGCCAGCAGTCCACCCCTCATGACAGGAATGAACACTGAAGCTTTCTTT
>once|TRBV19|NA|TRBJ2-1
CASRRLAQESEQFF
TGTGCCAGTAGGAGGCTAGCACAGGAAAGTGAGCAGTTCTTC
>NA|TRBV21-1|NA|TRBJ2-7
CASSKPGTGKNAF
TGTGCCAGCAGCAAACCCGGGACAGGTAAAAATGCGTTC
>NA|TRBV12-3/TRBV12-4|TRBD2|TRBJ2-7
CASLSGGSEQYF
TGTGCCAGCCTTAGCGGGGGAAGCGAGCAGTACTTC
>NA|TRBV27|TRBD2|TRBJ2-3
CASSLAGGPADTQYF
TGTGCCAGCAGTCTGGCGGGGGGGCCCGCAGATACGCAGTATTTT
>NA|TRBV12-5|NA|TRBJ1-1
CASGLVRGSVTGPLNTEAFF
TGTGCTAGTGGTTTGGTACGAGGTAGCGTCACAGGGCCCTTGAACACTGAAGCTTTCTTT
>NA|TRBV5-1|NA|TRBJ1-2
CASSPPGYGYTF
TGCGCCAGCAGCCCGCCCGGCTATGGCTACACCTTC
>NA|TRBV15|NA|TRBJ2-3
CATSILAGSDTQYF
TGTGCCACCAGCATTCTAGCAGGGTCAGATACGCAGTATTTT
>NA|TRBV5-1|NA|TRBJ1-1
CASSEGPLKDTEAFF
TGCGCCAGCAGCGAGGGACCCCTTAAGGACACTGAAGCTTTCTTT
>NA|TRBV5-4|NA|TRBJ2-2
CASSLGTTNTGELFF
TGTGCCAGCAGCTTGGGGACAACGAACACCGGGGAGCTGTTTTTT
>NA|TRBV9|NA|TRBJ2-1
CASSVVAGSYNEQFF
TGTGCCAGCAGCGTAGTTGCGGGGTCCTACAATGAGCAGTTCTTC
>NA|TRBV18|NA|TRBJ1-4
CASSPGPGTLGEKLFF
TGTGCCAGCTCACCGGGTCCGGGGACATTGGGAGAAAAACTGTTTTTT
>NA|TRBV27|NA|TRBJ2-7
CASSLRETGYEQYF
TGTGCCAGCAGTTTAAGGGAGACGGGCTACGAGCAGTACTTC
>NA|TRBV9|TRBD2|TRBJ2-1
CASSVAGGAVNEQFF
TGTGCCAGCAGCGTAGCGGGGGGGGCGGTCAATGAGCAGTTCTTC
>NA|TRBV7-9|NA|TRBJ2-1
CASSLAVLTDEQFF
TGTGCCAGCAGCTTAGCTGTCCTTACGGATGAGCAGTTCTTC